The clone carrying this T cell receptor beta chain occurred once. This entry belongs to a study of blood T cell repertoires in COVID-19. The V gene lost 1 base and the J gene lost 0 bases, with 4 bases spanning the gap. CDR1 and CDR2 (germline): LNHDA, SQIVND (reference sequence). This CDR3 has 14 residues. TCRdb keeps only in-frame clones here, not all; method: immunoSEQ multiplex PCR. Seen here are 400,000 to 550,000 clones, 80% to 90% observed once, and the top ten hold 4% to 4.5%. The chain combines TRBV19 with TRBJ1-5; D call uncertain. The sequencing input was peripheral blood. The clonotype comes from a woman aged 30 to 39 with acute or convalescent COVID-19. The CDR3 DNA follows: TGTGCCAGTAGTATAGGAGATAGCAATCAGCCCCAGCATTTT. This gives the protein CASSIGDSNQPQHF.